Each of the 26 T cell receptor beta chains below was sequenced from the same sample in a study of early T cells in non-severe SARS-CoV-2 infection. One entry per CDR3 protein, called by TCRdb with MiXCR from the 5' RACE reads. The table has tens of thousands of distinct CDR3 sequences, 10% to 15% seen once; the top ten hold 4% to 5.5%. The sequenced sample consisted of whole blood. Every receptor here comes from an adult who was a healthcare worker with PCR-confirmed SARS-CoV-2 infection or an uninfected control (not recorded which).

V usage is TRBV11-3 and J usage is TRBJ2-5; 7 nucleotides match TRBD1. The CDR3 is 14 residues long. Germline V gene lookup returns CDR1 SGHNT and CDR2 YENEEA. V was pared by 5 bases and J by 2 bases, with 5 bases of the junction left unmatched. The CDR3 DNA is TGTGCCAGCAGCCCCCGGGACAGACAAGAGACCCAGTACTTC. Translated: CASSPRDRQETQYF.

The sample holds many counts of this clonotype. At one end the junction does not follow the germline gene, possibly because of a read error. The chain joins TRBV7-9 to TRBJ2-7; 8 nucleotides align to TRBD2. Germline-derived CDR1 and CDR2 are SEHNR and FQNEAQ (reference sequence). The CDR3 is made up of 15 amino acids. The CDR3 coding sequence is TGTGCCAGCAGCCTAGCAAGCGGGAGTAACGACGAGCAGTACTTC. This encodes CASSLASGSNDEQYF.

The rearrangement links TRBV30 to TRBJ2-3; perhaps TRBD1 as D (5 bases). The V gene lost 0 bases and the J gene lost 7 bases, with 11 bases spanning the gap. The CDR3 is 13 amino acids. Per the germline V gene, CDR1 is GTSNPN and CDR2 is SVGIG (reference sequence). Written as DNA, the CDR3 is TGTGCCTGGAGTGTACGTGGGGCGAATACGCAGTATTTT. Its translation is CAWSVRGANTQYF.

Remarks on this clonotype: This may be a read error, as it is one base from a much larger clone. The chain links TRBV3-1 to TRBJ2-7; D is unresolved. Per germline, CDR1 LGHDT and CDR2 YNNKEL (reference sequence). The CDR3 extends over 12 amino acids. The CDR3 sequence: CARSRLNYEQYF. CDR3 nucleotide sequence: TGTGCCAGGAGCCGATTAAACTACGAGCAGTACTTC.

V is TRBV5-1 and J is TRBJ2-1, with 10 bases fitting TRBD1. Losses at the gene ends were 4 bases for V and 5 bases for J; bases not matched to a gene: 3. Germline CDR1 reads SGHRS; CDR2 reads YFSETQ. This CDR3 spans 14 amino acids. The CDR3 DNA is TGCGCCAGCAGCCGGGACAGGGGAAACAATGAGCAGTTCTTC. It yields the protein CASSRDRGNNEQFF.

The V and J genes are TRBV5-4 and TRBJ2-5; no firm D call. The germline V and J ends were trimmed by 3 bases and 3 bases, with 12 bases remaining between them. This CDR3 is built from 14 residues. The germline CDR1 and CDR2 sequences are SGHNT and YYREEE (reference sequence). CDR3 in amino acids: CASSYLRAEETQYF. The CDR3 bases are TGTGCCAGCAGCTACCTACGGGCCGAAGAGACCCAGTACTTC. Combining the CDR3 with reference TRBV5-4 and TRBJ2-5 gives the whole variable domain ETGVTQSPTHLIKTRGQQVTLRCSSQSGHNTVSWYQQALGQGPQFIFQYYREEENGRGNFPPRFSGLQFPNYSSELNVNALELDDSALYLCASSYLRAEETQYFGPGTRLLVL.

This clonotype was seen at least ten times. The gene calls are TRBV6-5 and TRBJ1-1; D is ambiguous. The CDR3 sequence is 12 residues long. The V end lost 2 bases, the J end lost 1 base, and 2 bases lay between the germline ends. Per the germline V gene, CDR1 is MNHEY and CDR2 is SVGAGI. The CDR3 region has the DNA TGTGCCAGCAGTTACCAGAACACTGAAGCTTTCTTT. It is translated as CASSYQNTEAFF.

This clonotype has more than one count but fewer than ten. V usage is TRBV6-2 or TRBV6-3 and J usage is TRBJ2-7; 8 bases fit TRBD2. The junction had 12 bases not matched to a gene; V was cut back by 5 bases and J by 0 bases. CDR1 is MNHEY, CDR2 SVGEGT, per germline. The CDR3 contains 17 residues. Written as DNA, the CDR3 is TGTGCCAGCAGTATTAGCGGGACTTTGAGGAGCTCCTACGAGCAGTACTTC. The encoded protein is CASSISGTLRSSYEQYF.

There are a few counts of this clonotype. The rearrangement uses TRBV7-2 and TRBJ2-5; TRBD2 aligns across 7 bases. Germline CDR1 SGHTA, CDR2 FQGNSA. The CDR3 has 16 residues. V lost 0 bases and J lost 2; bases outside the gene matches: 6. Written as DNA, the CDR3 is TGTGCCAGCAGCTTAGCCCCTGCGGGGGAGCAAGAGACCCAGTACTTC. This gives the protein CASSLAPAGEQETQYF.

The chain links TRBV20-1 to TRBJ2-4; D possibly corresponds to TRBD2 (6 bases). This CDR3 region has 16 residues. Germline V gene data show CDR1 as DFQATT and CDR2 as SNEGSKA (reference sequence). Trimming cost V 3 bases and J 7 bases, with 22 bases left between them. The CDR3 sequence is CSASGAGRGPGNIQYF. CDR3 DNA: TGCAGTGCTAGCGGTGCGGGACGTGGCCCAGGGAACATTCAGTACTTC.

The table lists this clonotype with many counts. The J gene is TRBJ1-5, the V gene TRBV7-9, with no clear D. Trimming removed 5 bases from V and 0 bases from J, with 14 bases in between. The CDR3 totals 16 residues. CDR1 and CDR2 from the germline V gene are SEHNR and FQNEAQ (reference sequence). The CDR3 DNA is TGTGCCAGCAGCCCTGGGCCCCCATCTAGCAATCAGCCCCAGCATTTT. Its translation is CASSPGPPSSNQPQHF.

J is TRBJ2-7 and V is TRBV11-2; 8 bases are shared with TRBD1. Germline assignment: CDR1 SGHAT and CDR2 FQNNGV. This CDR3 has 20 residues. J was trimmed by 1 base and V by 2 bases; bases with no gene match: 19. CDR3 sequence: CASSLLKPGQALYPSYEQYF. The CDR3 DNA reads TGTGCCAGCAGCTTACTTAAACCGGGACAGGCGCTCTACCCTTCCTACGAGCAGTACTTC. The whole variable domain, remainder taken from reference TRBV11-2 and TRBJ2-7, is EAGVAQSPRYKIIEKRQSVAFWCNPISGHATLYWYQQILGQGPKLLIQFQNNGVVDDSQLPKDRFSAERLKGVDSTLKIQPAKLEDSAVYLCASSLLKPGQALYPSYEQYFGPGTRLTVT.

The chain employs TRBV15 and TRBJ2-7; TRBD1 matches 7 bases. In germline, CDR1 is LNHNV, CDR2 YYDKDF (reference sequence). With V trimmed by 6 bases and J by 2 bases, 10 bases remained unmatched. The CDR3 loop spans 15 amino acids. The CDR3 protein is CATRENRGLTYEQYF. CDR3 DNA sequence: TGTGCCACCAGAGAAAACAGGGGCCTCACCTACGAGCAGTACTTC.

This clonotype was counted only a few times. The J gene is TRBJ2-1, the V gene TRBV7-3; 12 bases are shared with TRBD2. The CDR3 is 15 amino acids. The V segment lost 6 bases and the J segment 7 bases; nucleotides outside the gene matches: 7. Germline V lookup: CDR1 SGHTA, CDR2 FQGTGA. CDR3 residues: CASRETSGGINEQFF. The CDR3 DNA sequence: TGTGCCAGCAGGGAAACTAGCGGGGGGATTAATGAGCAGTTCTTC.

The table lists this clonotype with many counts. V and J are TRBV20-1 and TRBJ2-3, with 10 nucleotides matching TRBD2. There are 14 residues in the CDR3. Germline values: CDR1 DFQATT, CDR2 SNEGSKA (reference sequence). V was clipped by 5 bases and J by 4 bases; unmatched bases: 6. Here the CDR3 reads CSAPGTSEADTQYF. The DNA of the CDR3 is TGCAGTGCTCCCGGGACTAGCGAAGCAGATACGCAGTATTTT.

This clonotype was recorded at least ten times. This chain uses TRBV5-1 with TRBJ2-7, with a possible D match to TRBD2 (6 bases). The V and J ends lost 7 bases and 3 bases respectively, with 17 bases between them. The CDR3 runs 14 residues. Germline CDR1 reads SGHRS; CDR2 reads YFSETQ. As DNA, the CDR3 is TGCGCCAGCGGAGGCGGGGAGAACAACTACGAGCAGTACTTC. Protein: CASGGGENNYEQYF.

This clonotype was counted between two and nine times. The chain joins TRBV20-1 to TRBJ1-5, with unresolved D. CDR1 is DFQATT and CDR2 is SNEGSKA in the germline V gene (reference sequence). V was pared by 3 bases and J by 2 bases, with 8 bases between. The CDR3 length is 13 residues. The CDR3 bases are TGCAGTGCTAGTGCAGGCGGCAATCAGCCCCAGCATTTT. This codes for CSASAGGNQPQHF.

The V call is TRBV20-1, the J call TRBJ2-1, with 9 nucleotides matching TRBD2. The CDR3 is 13 residues long. Germline-derived CDR1 and CDR2 are DFQATT and SNEGSKA (reference sequence). The trim removed 5 bases at V and 10 bases at J, leaving 9 bases unmatched. The CDR3 bases are TGCAGTGCTGGTCTAGCGGGATTGGGCGAGCAGTTCTTC. Its protein is CSAGLAGLGEQFF.

In its sample, this clonotype was seen a few times. The chain links TRBV30 to TRBJ2-3; D is unresolved. Germline V lookup: CDR1 GTSNPN, CDR2 SVGIG (reference sequence). The V gene lost 0 bases and the J gene lost 7 bases, with 5 bases spanning the gap. This CDR3 is built from 11 residues. CDR3 bases: TGTGCCTGGAGTGTACGACATACGCAGTATTTT. Translated, it gives CAWSVRHTQYF. Drawing the rest from reference TRBV30 and TRBJ2-3, the complete variable domain is SQTIHQWPATLVQPVGSPLSLECTVEGTSNPNLYWYRQAAGRGLQLLFYSVGIGQISSEVPQNLSASRPQDRQFILSSKKLLLSDSGFYLCAWSVRHTQYFGPGTRLTVL.

The chain couples TRBV29-1 to TRBJ1-2; TRBD1 is a possible D gene (6 bases). The CDR3 runs to 11 residues. The germline V gene has CDR1 SQVTM and CDR2 ANQGSEA. The V end lost 7 bases, the J end lost 4 bases, and 10 bases lay between the germline ends. In DNA form, the CDR3 reads TGCAGCGCCCGGACAGCCTATGGCTACACCTTC. Translating it yields CSARTAYGYTF. Complete variable domain (other parts from reference TRBV29-1 and TRBJ1-2): SAVISQKPSRDICQRGTSLTIQCQVDSQVTMMFWYRQQPGQSLTLIATANQGSEATYESGFVIDKFPISRPNLTFSTLTVSNMSPEDSSIYLCSARTAYGYTFGSGTRLTVV.

This clonotype occurred many times. The rearrangement joins TRBV7-9 to TRBJ2-2, with 7 positions matching TRBD2. Per the germline V gene, CDR1 is SEHNR and CDR2 is FQNEAQ (reference sequence). The CDR3 loop spans 16 amino acids. V gave up 4 bases and J gave up 4 bases; unmatched junction bases: 9. CDR3 coding DNA: TGTGCCAGCAGCTGGGCCCTGGGACTATTCACCGGGGAGCTGTTTTTT. This translates into CASSWALGLFTGELFF.

The sample holds a few counts of this clonotype. The genes are TRBV19 and TRBJ2-2; perhaps TRBD1 as D (5 bases). This CDR3 comprises 15 residues. V was clipped by 5 bases and J by 0 bases, with 10 bases between them. The germline V gene has CDR1 LNHDA and CDR2 SQIVND (reference sequence). Written as DNA, the CDR3 is TGTGCCAGTAGTGTACAGGTAACGAACACCGGGGAGCTGTTTTTT. Its protein product is CASSVQVTNTGELFF.

The chain joins TRBV20-1 to TRBJ2-7; TRBD2 aligns across 11 bases. CDR1 and CDR2 from the germline V gene are DFQATT and SNEGSKA (reference sequence). Unmatched junction bases numbered 8, after V lost 0 bases and J lost 7 bases. This CDR3 region has 15 residues. CDR3 amino acids: CSARDSTSGGSEQYF. In nucleotides, the CDR3 is TGCAGTGCTAGAGATTCAACTAGCGGGGGCAGTGAGCAGTACTTC.

This clonotype was detected only a few times. The chain combines TRBV29-1 with TRBJ2-3, with 7 bases lining up with TRBD1. CDR1 is SQVTM and CDR2 is ANQGSEA in the germline V gene. The junction had 5 bases not matched to a gene; V was cut back by 4 bases and J by 4 bases. This CDR3 contains 13 residues. The CDR3, as DNA: TGCAGCGTTGGTAGGGGGCCTGCAGATACGCAGTATTTT. Amino acids: CSVGRGPADTQYF.

V usage is TRBV20-1 and J usage is TRBJ1-1; D is undetermined. Trimming removed 1 base from V and 3 bases from J, with 9 bases in between. The CDR3 runs 13 residues. The germline gives CDR1 DFQATT, CDR2 SNEGSKA (reference sequence). The DNA of the CDR3 is TGCAGTGCTAGAGGAATCTCAGACACTGAAGCTTTCTTT. Translation gives CSARGISDTEAFF.

Many counts were recorded for this clonotype. This chain joins TRBV20-1 and TRBJ2-3; 8 bases are shared with TRBD2. Germline-derived CDR1 and CDR2 are DFQATT and SNEGSKA (reference sequence). V gave up 5 bases and J gave up 0 bases; unmatched junction bases: 4. CDR3 length: 14 amino acids. The CDR3 loop is CSAPSGGSTDTQYF. The CDR3 nucleotides are TGCAGTGCTCCGAGCGGGGGAAGCACAGATACGCAGTATTTT.